The T cell receptor (beta chain) described here comes from a study of technical replicates of blood from a handful of donors. This table comes from immunoSEQ multiplex PCR, and its TCRdb copy is limited to in-frame clones, with some not included. The sample holds about 73,000 clones, roughly 93% seen once. The TCR originated in a human donor in good health. Sequencing input: T cells isolated from PBMCs.

In DNA form, the CDR3 reads TGTGCCAGCAGCTTAGGAACAGGGGGCGATCTGGGTGGCTACACCTTC. Protein product: CASSLGTGGDLGGYTF. This sequence joins TRBV7-9 and TRBJ1-2; 9 nucleotides agree with TRBD1. The CDR3 consists of 16 residues. J lost 7 bases, V lost 1 base, and 10 bases had no gene match. Germline values: CDR1 SEHNR, CDR2 FQNEAQ (reference sequence).